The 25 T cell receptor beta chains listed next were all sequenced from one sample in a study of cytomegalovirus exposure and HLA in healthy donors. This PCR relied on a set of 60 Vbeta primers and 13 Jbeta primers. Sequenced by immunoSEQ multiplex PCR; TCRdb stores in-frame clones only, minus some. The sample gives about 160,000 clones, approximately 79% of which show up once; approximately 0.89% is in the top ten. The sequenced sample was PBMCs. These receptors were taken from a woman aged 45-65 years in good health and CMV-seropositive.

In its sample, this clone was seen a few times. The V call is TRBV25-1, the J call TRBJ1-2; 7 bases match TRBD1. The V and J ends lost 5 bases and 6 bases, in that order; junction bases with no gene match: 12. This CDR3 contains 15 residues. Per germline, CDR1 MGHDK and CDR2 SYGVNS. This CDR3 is CASSSTHRGLDGYTF. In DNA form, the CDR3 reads TGTGCCAGCAGTTCCACCCACAGGGGTTTGGATGGCTACACCTTC.

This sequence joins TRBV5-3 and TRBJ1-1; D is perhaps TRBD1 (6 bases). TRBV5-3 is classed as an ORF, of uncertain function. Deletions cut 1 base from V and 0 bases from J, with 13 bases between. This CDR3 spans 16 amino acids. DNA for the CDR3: TGTGCCAGAAGCTTGTCAGGGGAGGGCTTGAACACTGAAGCTTTCTTT. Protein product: CARSLSGEGLNTEAFF.

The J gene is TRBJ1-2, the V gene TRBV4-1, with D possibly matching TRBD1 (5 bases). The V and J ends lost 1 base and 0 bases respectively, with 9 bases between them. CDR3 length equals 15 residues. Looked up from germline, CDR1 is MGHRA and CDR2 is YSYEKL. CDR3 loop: CASSQGWGANYGYTF. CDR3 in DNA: TGCGCCAGCAGCCAAGGTTGGGGGGCTAACTATGGCTACACCTTC.

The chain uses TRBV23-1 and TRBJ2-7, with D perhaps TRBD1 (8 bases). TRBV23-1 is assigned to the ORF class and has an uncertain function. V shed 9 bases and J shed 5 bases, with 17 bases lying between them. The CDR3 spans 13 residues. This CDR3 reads CARGTGGENEQYF. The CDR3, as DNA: TGCGCCAGGGGCACAGGGGGGGAAAACGAGCAGTACTTC.

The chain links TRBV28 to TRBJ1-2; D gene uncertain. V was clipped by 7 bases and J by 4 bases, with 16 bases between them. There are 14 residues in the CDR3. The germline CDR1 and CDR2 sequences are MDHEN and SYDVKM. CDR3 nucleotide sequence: TGTGCCAGCAACTACCCCGGGGAATCCTATGGCTACACCTTC. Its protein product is CASNYPGESYGYTF.

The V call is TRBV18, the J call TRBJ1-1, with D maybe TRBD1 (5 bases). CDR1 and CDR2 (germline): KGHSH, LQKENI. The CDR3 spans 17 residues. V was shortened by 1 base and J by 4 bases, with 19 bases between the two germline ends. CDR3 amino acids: CASSPRGVGIGRTEAFF. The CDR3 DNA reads TGTGCCAGCTCACCACGGGGGGTTGGGATAGGGCGCACTGAAGCTTTCTTT.

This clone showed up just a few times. The CDR3 DNA reads TGCGCCAGCAGCTTGGAGAGTCGGGGGACAGGGTACGGGGAGCTGTTTTTT. Translated, it gives CASSLESRGTGYGELFF. The chain links TRBV5-1 to TRBJ2-2, with TRBD1 identical over 9 bases. Trimming removed 0 bases from V and 7 bases from J; junction bases left unmatched: 10. CDR1 and CDR2 (germline): SGHRS, YFSETQ. This CDR3 contains 17 residues.

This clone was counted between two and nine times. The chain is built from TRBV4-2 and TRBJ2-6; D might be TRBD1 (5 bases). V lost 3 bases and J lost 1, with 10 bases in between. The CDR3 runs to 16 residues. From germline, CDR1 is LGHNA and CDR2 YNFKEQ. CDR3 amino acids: CASSHEDRSGANVLTF. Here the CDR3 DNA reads TGTGCCAGCAGCCATGAAGACAGATCTGGGGCCAACGTCCTGACTTTC.

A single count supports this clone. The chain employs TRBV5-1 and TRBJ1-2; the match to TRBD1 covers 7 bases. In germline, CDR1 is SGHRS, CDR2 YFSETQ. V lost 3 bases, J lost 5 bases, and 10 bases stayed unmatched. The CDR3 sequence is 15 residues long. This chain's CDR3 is CASSWERQGQYGYTF. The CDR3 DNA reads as TGCGCCAGCAGCTGGGAAAGACAGGGACAATATGGCTACACCTTC.

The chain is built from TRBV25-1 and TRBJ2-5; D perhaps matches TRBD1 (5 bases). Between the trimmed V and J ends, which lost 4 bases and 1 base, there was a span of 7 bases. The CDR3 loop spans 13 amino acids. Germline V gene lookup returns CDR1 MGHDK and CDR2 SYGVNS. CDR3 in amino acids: CASSVRVQETQYF. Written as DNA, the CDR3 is TGTGCCAGCAGTGTCAGGGTCCAAGAGACCCAGTACTTC.

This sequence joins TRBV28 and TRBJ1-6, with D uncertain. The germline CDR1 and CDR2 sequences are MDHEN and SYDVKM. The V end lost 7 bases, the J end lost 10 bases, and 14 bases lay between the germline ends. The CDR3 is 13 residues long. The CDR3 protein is CASTPLSASPLHF. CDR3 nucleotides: TGTGCCAGCACCCCTCTATCAGCGTCACCCCTCCACTTT.

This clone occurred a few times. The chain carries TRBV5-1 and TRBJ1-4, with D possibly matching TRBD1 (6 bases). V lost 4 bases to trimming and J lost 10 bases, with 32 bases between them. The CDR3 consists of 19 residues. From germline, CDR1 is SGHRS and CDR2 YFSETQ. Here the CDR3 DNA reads TGCGCCAGCAGCCTGAGTCGGGGGGGCCCGCCCCTCTCCGCTGGAAAACTGTTTTTT. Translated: CASSLSRGGPPLSAGKLFF.

The CDR3 here is CASSLGLGRGTEAFF. The CDR3, as DNA: TGTGCCAGCAGCTTAGGACTGGGCCGGGGAACTGAAGCTTTCTTT. The chain combines TRBV7-9 with TRBJ1-1; D gene ambiguous. CDR1 and CDR2 (germline): SEHNR, FQNEAQ (reference sequence). Trimming took 1 base from V and 5 from J, leaving 14 bases between them. The CDR3 totals 15 residues.

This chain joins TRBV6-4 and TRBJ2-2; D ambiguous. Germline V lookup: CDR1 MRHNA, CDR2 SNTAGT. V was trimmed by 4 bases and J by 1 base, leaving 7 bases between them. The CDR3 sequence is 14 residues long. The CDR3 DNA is TGTGCCAGCAGTGTTAGCTTGAACACCGGGGAGCTGTTTTTT. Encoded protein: CASSVSLNTGELFF.

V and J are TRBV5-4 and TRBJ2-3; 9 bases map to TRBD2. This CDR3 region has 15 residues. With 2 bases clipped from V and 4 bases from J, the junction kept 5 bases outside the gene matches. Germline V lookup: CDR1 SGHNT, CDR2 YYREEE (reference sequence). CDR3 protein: CASSLGTSMADTQYF. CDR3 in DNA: TGTGCCAGCAGCTTAGGGACTAGCATGGCAGATACGCAGTATTTT.

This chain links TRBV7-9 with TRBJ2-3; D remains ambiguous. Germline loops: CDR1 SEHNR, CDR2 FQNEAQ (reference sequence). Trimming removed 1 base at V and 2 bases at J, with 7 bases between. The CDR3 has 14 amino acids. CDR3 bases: TGTGCCAGCAGCTTAGGTCCGTACACAGATACGCAGTATTTT. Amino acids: CASSLGPYTDTQYF.

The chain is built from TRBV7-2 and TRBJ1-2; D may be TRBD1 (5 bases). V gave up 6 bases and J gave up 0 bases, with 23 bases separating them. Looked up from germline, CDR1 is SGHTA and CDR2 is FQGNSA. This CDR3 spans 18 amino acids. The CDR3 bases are TGTGCCAGCAGTCAAACCGGCAACGGAGGGGACCCTAACTATGGCTACACCTTC. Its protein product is CASSQTGNGGDPNYGYTF.

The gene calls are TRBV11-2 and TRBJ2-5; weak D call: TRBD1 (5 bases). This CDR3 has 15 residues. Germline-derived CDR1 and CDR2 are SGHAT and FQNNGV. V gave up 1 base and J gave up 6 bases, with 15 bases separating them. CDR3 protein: CASSLGAGQGQTQYF. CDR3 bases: TGTGCCAGCAGCTTAGGGGCTGGGCAGGGCCAGACCCAGTACTTC.

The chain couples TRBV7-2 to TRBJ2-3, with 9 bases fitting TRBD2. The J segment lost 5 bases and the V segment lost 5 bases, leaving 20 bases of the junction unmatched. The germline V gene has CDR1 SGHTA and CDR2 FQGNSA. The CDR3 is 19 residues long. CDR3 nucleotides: TGTGCCAGCAGCCCACAATCCCCCCGGGGCGGGGGGGCGGAAGATACGCAGTATTTT. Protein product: CASSPQSPRGGGAEDTQYF. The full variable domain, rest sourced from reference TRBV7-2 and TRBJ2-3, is GAGVSQSPSNKVTEKGKDVELRCDPISGHTALYWYRQSLGQGLEFLIYFQGNSAPDKSGLPSDRFSAERTGGSVSTLTIQRTQQEDSAVYLCASSPQSPRGGGAEDTQYFGPGTRLTVL.

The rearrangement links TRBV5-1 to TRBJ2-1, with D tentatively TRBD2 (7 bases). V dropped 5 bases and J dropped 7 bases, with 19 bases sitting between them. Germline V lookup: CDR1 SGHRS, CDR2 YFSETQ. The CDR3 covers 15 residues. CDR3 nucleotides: TGCGCCAGCAGGGGAGCAGTGGGGGGGCAGAATGAGCAGTTCTTC. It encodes CASRGAVGGQNEQFF.

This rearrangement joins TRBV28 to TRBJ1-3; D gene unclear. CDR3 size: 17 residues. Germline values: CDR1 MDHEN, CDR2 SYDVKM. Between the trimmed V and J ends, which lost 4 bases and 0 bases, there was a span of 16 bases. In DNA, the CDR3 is TGTGCCAGCAGTTCCCCCTCTGCGGAAACCTCTGGAAACACCATATATTTT. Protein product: CASSSPSAETSGNTIYF.

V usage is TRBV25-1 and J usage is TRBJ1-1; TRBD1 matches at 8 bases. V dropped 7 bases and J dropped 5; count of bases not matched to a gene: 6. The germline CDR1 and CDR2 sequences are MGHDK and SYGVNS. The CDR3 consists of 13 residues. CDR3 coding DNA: TGTGCCAGCAACGGACAGGGTTGGACTGAAGCTTTCTTT. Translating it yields CASNGQGWTEAFF.

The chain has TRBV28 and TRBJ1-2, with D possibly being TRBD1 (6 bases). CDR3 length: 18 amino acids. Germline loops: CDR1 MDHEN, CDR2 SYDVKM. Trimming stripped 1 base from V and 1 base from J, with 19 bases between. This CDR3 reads CASSLYPGGAKLNYGYTF. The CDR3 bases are TGTGCCAGCAGTTTATATCCCGGGGGGGCGAAACTTAACTATGGCTACACCTTC.

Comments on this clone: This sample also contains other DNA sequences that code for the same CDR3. CDR3 loop: CASSQGLAGGQETQYF. In DNA form, the CDR3 reads TGCGCCAGCAGCCAAGGTCTAGCGGGGGGGCAGGAGACCCAGTACTTC. The V and J genes are TRBV4-1 and TRBJ2-5, with 12 nucleotides matching TRBD2. This CDR3 spans 16 amino acids. Germline CDR1 MGHRA, CDR2 YSYEKL. J was trimmed by 5 bases and V by 1 base; bases with no gene match: 5.

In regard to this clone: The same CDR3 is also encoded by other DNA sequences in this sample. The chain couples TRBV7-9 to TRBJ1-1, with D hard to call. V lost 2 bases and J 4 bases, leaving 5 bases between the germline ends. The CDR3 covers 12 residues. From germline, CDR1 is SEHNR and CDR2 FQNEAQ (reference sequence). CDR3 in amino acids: CASSLRGTEAFF. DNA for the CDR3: TGTGCCAGCAGCTTACGGGGCACTGAAGCTTTCTTT.